This T cell receptor (beta chain) emerged from a study of T cell repertoires in cytomegalovirus infection. Study summary: Matching HLA type, along with CMV infection, was indicated by public TCR beta signatures. Study-level results: Cumulated frequencies of public TCR beta families served to identify carriers of CMV plus the relevant HLA. HLA-C-restricted CMV-specific TCR beta clonotypes prevailed in the ex vivo response.

TCRdb recomputed calls from the reads with MiXCR, one row per CDR3 protein. The repertoire holds fewer than 200,000 distinct CDR3 sequences, with 7.5% to 10% as singletons. This clonotype was counted at least ten times. What it binds is unknown. The specimen sequenced was PBMCs. This sequence originates from a human donor in good health (CMV status not recorded). Some clones in this sample may be carry-over from other donors' samples.

Here the CDR3 reads CASSSYRDRETDTQYF. CDR3 nucleotides: TGTGCCAGCAGCTCATACCGGGACAGGGAGACAGATACGCAGTATTTT. The gene calls are TRBV7-6 and TRBJ2-3; 9 nucleotides line up with TRBD1. The CDR3 is 16 amino acids. Per germline, CDR1 SGHVS and CDR2 FNYEAQ. V dropped 4 bases and J dropped 3; count of bases not matched to a gene: 8.